This T cell receptor beta chain is from a study of shared T cell receptors in the human thymus (dated by TCRdb to the early 2020s). With regard to the full study: The study examined how the human thymus generates shared, self-reactive T-cell receptor alpha chains.

On this clone: Which antigen it targets is not known. One base away there is no much larger clone; base qualities are not given.

Libraries were made using the immunoSEQ multiplex PCR assay. Here the immuneACCESS table is served through TCRdb, limited to in-frame sequences with V and J called. Missing clones are a known gap in these copies; in checked studies unresolved V genes cover under half, and the rest lacks a known reason. Recorded for this sample are 640,000 or so clones; approximately 89% of them occurred a single time. The top ten clonotypes cover about 0.0094% of the sample. V is pared back by 2 bases and J by 6 bases, with 7 bases lying between the germline termini. Sequences MGHDK (CDR1) and SYGVNS (CDR2) are obtained from the germline V gene. Spanning cysteine to phenylalanine, the CDR3 consists of 12 amino acids. This entry keeps only the CDR3 DNA: 36 bases, framed from base 1. This same sample was also taken into another study, of human thymus T cells. In that second paper, the authors write: In Finland, the donors were immunologically healthy infants who were having open corrective cardiac surgery for congenital heart defects. Thymus tissue was collected as surgical resects that were removed during corrective cardiac surgery. Biased V and J gene segment usage appeared to be present in both thymic and peripheral blood repertoires. The related research found that thymic TCR repertoires overlapped highly between unrelated individuals. TCR alpha and beta repertoires from about 8 infant thymus samples and a few related peripheral blood samples were characterized in the study. Donor ages ranged from 7 to 244 days, and the cohort comprised five to seven male and a couple of female infants. Thymocytes were mechanically released from the tissue and were stored as pellets of about 9.5-31 million cells at -70 degrees C. A QIAsymphony instrument was used to extract genomic DNA from frozen cell pellets. The immunoSEQ multiplex PCR assay was used to amplify the TCRB and TCRAD loci from a standardized quantity of quality-controlled genomic DNA. The amplicons spanned the V(D)J region and were long enough to cover the CDR3 and allow V and J genes to be identified. Amplicon sequencing was performed on an Illumina platform through the commercial immunoSEQ service. Primer bias and sequencing errors were corrected as previously described, and TCRAD and TCRB were defined on the basis of the IMGT database. Repertoires were analysed with immunoSEQ Analyzer 3.0 and VDJTools, covering basic statistics, V/J segment usage, diversity estimates, rarefaction and pairwise overlap. To estimate diversity, the Chao1, ChaoE, Efron-Thisted, Shannon and inverse Simpson indices were applied, and diversity was also estimated on datasets down-sampled to the smallest sample. Repertoire overlap used strict matching of CDR3 nucleotide sequence, V gene and J gene, with Jaccard-based multidimensional scaling clustering. Thymus samples yielded on average roughly 810,000 unique TCRB clonotypes, compared with 80,000 to 85,000 from blood samples.

The material sequenced was thymocytes. The chain couples TRBV25-1 to TRBJ1-1; the D gene is perhaps TRBD1, from 6 matching bases. The receptor's source is a boy younger than two with a congenital heart defect. Donor details come from another sample of the same person, matched by shared clones. The CDR3 region has the sequence CASSETGSEAFF. The DNA sequence is given as TGTGCCAGCAGTGAAACAGGGTCTGAAGCTTTCTTT.